This T cell receptor (beta chain) came from a study of T cells in Graves' hyperthyroidism and ophthalmopathy. Study-level background: Peripheral blood samples were taken at initial diagnosis, prior to any treatment.

Study-level results: The majority of expanded thyroid clonotypes above 0.001 also appeared in blood.

What was amplified from RNA transcripts were TCR beta CDR3 regions. An initial round of RT-PCR targeting the TCR CDR3 relied on the HTBI primer set. TCRdb ran MiXCR on the multiplex PCR reads and lists one entry per CDR3 protein. The sample has hundreds of thousands of distinct CDR3 sequences, about 24% seen once. Comment on this clonotype: The antigen remains unidentified.

The CDR3 is made up of 14 amino acids. V was clipped by 2 bases and J by 1 base, with 9 bases between them. CDR1 and CDR2 (germline): MNHEY, SMNVEV (reference sequence). Among ophthalmopathy patients, the Clinical Activity Score reached at least 3, the NOSPECS grade reached at least 4, and duration remained under 3 months. From more than 9.5 ml of fresh peripheral blood, PBMCs were isolated. Sequencing used blood. The chain links TRBV27 to TRBJ2-7; D may be TRBD1 (5 bases). This sequence was found in a woman aged 25-40 years with Graves' ophthalmopathy. The CDR3 sequence is CASSLGARSYEQYF. The CDR3 DNA reads as TGTGCCAGCAGTTTAGGGGCCAGGTCCTACGAGCAGTACTTC.